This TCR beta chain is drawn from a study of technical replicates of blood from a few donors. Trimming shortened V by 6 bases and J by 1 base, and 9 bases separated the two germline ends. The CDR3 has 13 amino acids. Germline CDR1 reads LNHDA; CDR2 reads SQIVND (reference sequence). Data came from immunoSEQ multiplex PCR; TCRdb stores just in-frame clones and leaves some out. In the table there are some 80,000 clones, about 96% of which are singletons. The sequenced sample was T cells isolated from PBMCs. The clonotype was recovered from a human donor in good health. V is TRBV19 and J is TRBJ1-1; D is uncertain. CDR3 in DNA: TGTGCCAGTAGGACTATAACGAACACTGAAGCTTTCTTT. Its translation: CASRTITNTEAFF.